This TCR beta chain was documented in a study of regulatory T cells in long-lasting Graves disease. Study-level points and caveats: Persistent disease preferred TRBV28, TRBJ1-2 and TRBJ2-5.

Trimming stripped 6 bases from V and 1 base from J, with 12 bases between. Per the germline V gene, CDR1 is ENHRY and CDR2 is SYGVKD. The CDR3 contains 14 residues. This clonotype was observed a handful of times. Its specificity is not known. With iRepertoire HTBI primers and Arm-PCR of CDR3 regions, TCR beta libraries were built. TCRdb re-called the multiplex PCR reads through MiXCR, storing one row per CDR3 protein. Among approximately 460,000 distinct CDR3 sequences listed, over 15% were seen once. Indicated time point: newly diagnosed GD, antithyroid drugs for less than 3 months. Generation of the TCR library employed RNA extracted from PBMCs. These data also featured in a second study, about T cells in Graves' hyperthyroidism and ophthalmopathy. That work contributes: Diagnosis of hyperthyroidism was new in patients aged 18 to 65, and its duration was under 2 months.

V gene TRBV10-3 combines with J gene TRBJ2-5; D is possibly TRBD2 (6 bases). Material: peripheral blood mononuclear cells (PBMCs), obtained at new diagnosis, from a patient treated with antithyroid drugs. The receptor comes from a woman aged 30 to 39 with Graves disease. CDR3 amino acids: CAISRELPQETQYF. The CDR3 DNA sequence: TGTGCCATCAGCCGGGAGCTGCCCCAAGAGACCCAGTACTTC.